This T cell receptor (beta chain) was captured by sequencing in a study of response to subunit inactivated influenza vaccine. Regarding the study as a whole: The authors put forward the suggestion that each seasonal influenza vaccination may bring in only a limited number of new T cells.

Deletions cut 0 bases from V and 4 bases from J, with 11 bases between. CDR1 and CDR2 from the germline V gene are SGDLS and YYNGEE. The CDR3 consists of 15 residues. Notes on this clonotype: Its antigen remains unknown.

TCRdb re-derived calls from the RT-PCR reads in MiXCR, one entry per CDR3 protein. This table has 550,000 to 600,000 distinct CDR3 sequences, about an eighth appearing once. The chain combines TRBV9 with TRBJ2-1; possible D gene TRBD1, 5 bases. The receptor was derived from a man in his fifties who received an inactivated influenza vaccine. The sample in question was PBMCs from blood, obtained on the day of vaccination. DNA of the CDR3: TGTGCCAGCAGCGTAGGGGGCGGTCCGTACAATGAGCAGTTCTTC. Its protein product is CASSVGGGPYNEQFF.